Following are 15 T cell receptor beta chains from one sample sequenced in a study of T cells in women clearing cervical HPV infection. Sequencing was performed with immunoSEQ multiplex PCR; in TCRdb, only in-frame clones are kept and a portion is missing. This listing includes 28,000 or so clones. The sample consisted of blood buffy coat. Receptors were obtained from a woman between 18 and 69 years old with a cervical HPV16 infection that either progressed to CIN3+ or cleared (not recorded which).

Turning to this clone: The read gets to within 3 residues of the CDR3 end, and the germline J gene fills in the rest. V is TRBV7-2 and J is TRBJ2-4, with a possible D match to TRBD1 (6 bases). CDR1 and CDR2 from the germline V gene are SGHTA and FQGNSA. The CDR3 consists of 14 residues. CDR3 DNA, as far as it was read: TGTGCCAGCAGGGTCAAGGGGACACGGGGTGGT. Protein: CASRVKGTRGG. The entire CDR3 is CASRVKGTRGGQYF.

To note about this clone: The DNA ends 3 residues before the CDR3 does, and the rest of the CDR3 is filled in from the germline J gene. V and J are TRBV20-1 and TRBJ2-4; 9 bases are shared with TRBD2. Germline V gene lookup returns CDR1 DFQATT and CDR2 SNEGSKA (reference sequence). The CDR3 extends over 15 amino acids. The DNA read from the CDR3 is TGCAGTGCTTCGAGCGGGGGGCATGGAACAGAGACT. This encodes CSASSGGHGTET. The full-length CDR3 reads as CSASSGGHGTETQYF.

About this clone: The observed sequence ends 3 residues before the CDR3 terminus, with the missing tail filled in from the germline J gene. The chain joins TRBV18 to TRBJ1-2; 7 positions agree with TRBD1. This CDR3 has 12 residues. CDR1 and CDR2 from the germline V gene are KGHSH and LQKENI. Incomplete CDR3 DNA: TGTGCCAGCTCACCAGGGACAGTAGAC. Translated, it gives CASSPGTVD. The entire CDR3 is CASSPGTVDYTF.

Comment on this clone: The CDR3 is cut off 3 residues early in the read; its end comes from the germline J gene. V and J are TRBV7-9 and TRBJ1-1; D gene unclear. The CDR3 loop spans 11 amino acids. Germline CDR1 is SEHNR and CDR2 is FQNEAQ (reference sequence). This CDR3 is CASSPQQEAFF. The CDR3 bases that were read are TGTGCCAGCAGTCCCCAACAGGAA. The whole variable domain, remainder taken from reference TRBV7-9 and TRBJ1-1, is DTGVSQNPRHKITKRGQNVTFRCDPISEHNRLYWYRQTLGQGPEFLTYFQNEAQLEKSRLLSDRFSAERPKGSFSTLEIQRTEQGDSAMYLCASSPQQEAFFGQGTRLTVV.

A word on this clone: The read gets to within 3 residues of the CDR3 end, and the germline J gene fills in the rest. The chain has TRBV20-1 and TRBJ1-5, with a possible D match to TRBD1 (6 bases). The CDR3 totals 13 residues. Germline lookup yields CDR1 DFQATT and CDR2 SNEGSKA (reference sequence). V lost 6 bases and J lost 4, with 13 bases in between. Partial CDR3 DNA: TGCAGTGCCGGGAAACAGGGTAATCAGCCC. It is translated as CSAGKQGNQP. The entire CDR3 protein is CSAGKQGNQPQHF.

As for this clone: The CDR3 goes on 3 residues after the read ends, and that part is filled in from the germline J gene. The chain recombines TRBV7-2 with TRBJ2-3; 7 bases align to TRBD1. From germline, CDR1 is SGHTA and CDR2 FQGNSA. CDR3 length: 15 amino acids. CDR3 in amino acids: CASSLGQGRNQPQYF. Incomplete CDR3 DNA: TGTGCCAGCAGCTTAGGACAGGGTCGCAATCAGCCG.

Worth noting for this clone: The CDR3 end is not reached by the read, which stops 3 residues before it; the germline J gene fills it in. J is TRBJ2-1 and V is TRBV18; 9 nucleotides match TRBD1. V shed 2 bases, J shed 7 bases, and the junction held 6 bases outside the gene matches. Per germline, CDR1 KGHSH and CDR2 LQKENI. The CDR3 length is 15 residues. The CDR3 reads CASSPGGQGGNEQFF. The sequenced part of the CDR3 DNA is TGTGCCAGCTCACCAGGGGGACAGGGCGGGAATGAG.

A note on this clone: The read terminates 3 residues before the CDR3 end, so the remaining end is supplied by the germline J gene. The V gene is TRBV2, the J gene TRBJ1-1, with TRBD1 as a possible D gene (5 bases). Germline CDR1 SNHLY, CDR2 FYNNEI. This CDR3 has 13 residues. Trimming took 6 bases from V and 1 from J, leaving 9 bases between them. This chain's CDR3 is CASSDSRNTEAFF. CDR3 DNA (partial): TGTGCCAGCAGCGACAGCCGGAACACTGAA.

About this clone: The CDR3 is cut off 3 residues early in the read; its end comes from the germline J gene. The chain carries TRBV20-1 and TRBJ1-4, with 8 nucleotides matching TRBD1. CDR1 and CDR2 from the germline V gene are DFQATT and SNEGSKA (reference sequence). This CDR3 is built from 14 residues. With V trimmed by 7 bases and J by 5 bases, 9 bases remained unmatched. CDR3 region: CSVWTGSLNEKLFF. The CDR3 bases that were read are TGCAGTGTATGGACAGGGAGTTTAAATGAAAAA.

A remark on this clone: The read ends 3 residues early relative to the CDR3; the germline J gene fills the gap. Other DNA sequences in the sample encode the same CDR3. V gene TRBV20-1 combines with J gene TRBJ2-7, with D possibly being TRBD2 (5 bases). Germline V lookup: CDR1 DFQATT, CDR2 SNEGSKA (reference sequence). Trimming took off 4 bases at V and 0 bases at J, with 13 bases between the two ends. The CDR3 covers 14 residues. CDR3 bases read: TGCAGTGCTATTACTAGGGATAGCTCCTACGAG. Translation gives CSAITRDSSYE. Given in full, the CDR3 is CSAITRDSSYEQYF.

As to this clone: The read stops 3 residues short of the end of the CDR3; the missing end is completed from the germline J gene. The chain combines TRBV19 with TRBJ2-2, with D maybe TRBD2 (7 bases). Germline V gene sequence: CDR1 LNHDA, CDR2 SQIVND (reference sequence). This CDR3 spans 14 amino acids. The CDR3 DNA, read in part, is TGTGCCAGTAGTGGTGGGGGGGGCGTTGAAAAG. This gives the protein CASSGGGGVEK. The entire CDR3 sequence reads CASSGGGGVEKLFF.

About this clone: The read halts 3 residues ahead of the CDR3 end, with the missing end drawn from the germline J gene. V usage is TRBV11-1 and J usage is TRBJ2-7; perhaps TRBD2 as D (6 bases). In germline, CDR1 is SGHAT, CDR2 FQDESV (reference sequence). The CDR3 is 13 residues long. V lost 4 bases to trimming and J lost 3 bases, with 10 bases between them. The CDR3 DNA, read in part, is TGTGCCAGCAGCTCAAGACTAGGCTACGAG. Encoded protein: CASSSRLGYE. Given in full, the CDR3 is CASSSRLGYEQYF.

Regarding this clone: The CDR3 is cut off 3 residues early in the read; its end comes from the germline J gene. The J gene is TRBJ2-3, the V gene TRBV30; 10 bases line up with TRBD1. This CDR3 region has 16 residues. The J segment lost 1 base and the V segment lost 2 bases, leaving 6 bases of the junction unmatched. The germline V gene encodes CDR1 GTSNPN and CDR2 SVGIG (reference sequence). CDR3 bases read: TGTGCCTGGAGTCGTTCTGGGACAGGGGGCACAGATACG. It is translated as CAWSRSGTGGTDT. The entire CDR3 is CAWSRSGTGGTDTQYF.

CDR3 DNA (partial): TGCGCCAGCAACCTAGGGGACAGGGAAAAA. The encoded protein is CASNLGDREK. In full, the CDR3 is CASNLGDREKLFF. This sequence joins TRBV4-1 and TRBJ1-4; 8 nucleotides match TRBD1. The read ends 3 residues early relative to the CDR3; the germline J gene fills the gap. V gave up 7 bases and J gave up 8 bases; unmatched junction bases: 6. Germline-derived CDR1 and CDR2 are MGHRA and YSYEKL. This CDR3 has 13 amino acids.

Of note for this clone: This CDR3 is also generated by other DNA sequences in the sample. The part of the CDR3 DNA that was read is TGTGCCAGCAGCTTAACAGCCAAGGGGAGACACAATGAG. The encoded protein is CASSLTAKGRHNE. The whole CDR3 protein reads CASSLTAKGRHNEQFF. The V gene is TRBV7-3, the J gene TRBJ2-1; D may match TRBD1 or TRBD2 (5 bases each). The CDR3 is cut off 3 residues early in the read; its end comes from the germline J gene. V was pared by 0 bases and J by 5 bases, with 14 bases between. The CDR3 runs 16 residues. The germline gives CDR1 SGHTA, CDR2 FQGTGA.